Each of the 29 T cell receptor beta chains below was sequenced from the same sample in a study (dated by TCRdb to the mid-2010s). Receptor amplification or capture employed RT-PCR. Reads for this sample came from an Illumina MiSeq. TCRdb applied fastp at Q25 and MiXCR to the public reads, then kept only in-frame beta chains. Entries are consolidated by CDR3 protein sequence, retaining the most common genes and DNA. The sample table holds about 680,000 distinct CDR3 sequences, of which 14% were seen once. The ten biggest clones cover 3.6% of the sample. The sequenced material came from memory CD4+ T cells from blood. These receptors all come from a female donor in good health, serving as a healthy control.

V is TRBV5-5 and J is TRBJ1-2, with a tentative D call TRBD1 (6 bases). V was clipped by 0 bases and J by 13 bases, with 10 bases between them. CDR1 is SGHKS, CDR2 YYEKEE, per germline (reference sequence). This CDR3 has 11 amino acids. CDR3 nucleotides: TGTGCCAGCAGCTTGGGCCGGGACACCACCTTC. It encodes CASSLGRDTTF.

This clonotype occurred many times. CDR3 amino acids: CSALRGRGGMDTQYF. In DNA, the CDR3 is TGCAGTGCCCTTCGGGGGCGGGGGGGCATGGATACGCAGTATTTT. The chain carries TRBV20-1 and TRBJ2-3, with 9 bases lining up with TRBD2. Germline V lookup: CDR1 DFQATT, CDR2 SNEGSKA (reference sequence). The CDR3 spans 15 residues. V dropped 6 bases and J dropped 6; count of bases not matched to a gene: 13.

For this clonotype: This could be a read error, since a much larger clone is one nucleotide away. The chain couples TRBV10-3 to TRBJ2-5; no definite D call. Germline V gene data show CDR1 as ENHRY and CDR2 as SYGVKD. CDR3 length: 13 amino acids. This CDR3 is CAVSGAETETQYF. The CDR3 bases are TGTGCCGTCAGTGGTGCGGAAACGGAGACCCAGTACTTC.

This clonotype has ten or more counts. V and J are TRBV6-2 or TRBV6-3 and TRBJ2-7; D tentatively reads TRBD1 or TRBD2 (6 bases each). Trimming left V 2 bases short and J 1 base short, with 9 bases between. The CDR3 length is 14 residues. Germline lookup yields CDR1 MNHEY and CDR2 SVGEGT. In DNA, the CDR3 is TGTGCCAGCAGTTACGGCGGGACATCCTACGAGCAGTACTTC. Translating gives CASSYGGTSYEQYF.

The rearrangement links TRBV5-1 to TRBJ2-6; D perhaps matches TRBD1 (6 bases). Germline lookup yields CDR1 SGHRS and CDR2 YFSETQ. This CDR3 spans 15 amino acids. V lost 4 bases, J lost 4 bases, and 12 bases lay in between. CDR3 residues: CASSGTGSGANVLTF. CDR3 DNA sequence: TGCGCCAGCAGCGGCACAGGGTCCGGGGCCAACGTCCTGACTTTC.

This clonotype was observed many times. The J gene is TRBJ1-2, the V gene TRBV15; tentative D call: TRBD1 (5 bases). V was shortened by 3 bases and J by 3 bases, with 14 bases between the two germline ends. This CDR3 is built from 15 residues. Germline V gene data show CDR1 as LNHNV and CDR2 as YYDKDF (reference sequence). The DNA of the CDR3 is TGTGCCACCAGCAGGGGGACCGAGGGACACTATGGCTACACCTTC. Amino acids: CATSRGTEGHYGYTF.

This chain connects TRBV4-2 to TRBJ1-6; tentatively, D is TRBD1 (6 bases). The CDR3 contains 18 residues. Germline V gene data show CDR1 as LGHNA and CDR2 as YNFKEQ. Trimming took off 0 bases at V and 1 base at J, with 13 bases between the two ends. The CDR3 sequence is CASSQDPQGWSYNSPLHF. In DNA, the CDR3 is TGTGCCAGCAGCCAAGATCCCCAGGGGTGGTCCTATAATTCACCCCTCCACTTT.

The chain employs TRBV21-1 and TRBJ2-7. TRBV21-1 is flagged as a pseudogene. This CDR3 contains 17 residues. CDR3 coding DNA: TGTGCCAGCAGCAAAGTCGGAGCCCGAACCTGCTCCTACGAGCAGTACTTC. It encodes CASSKVGARTCSYEQYF.

This sequence joins TRBV4-1 and TRBJ2-7; D gene unclear. Trimming cost V 3 bases and J 2 bases, with 11 bases left between them. The germline V gene encodes CDR1 MGHRA and CDR2 YSYEKL. The CDR3 has 14 amino acids. The CDR3 DNA is TGCGCCAGCAGCCAGTTCGATTATACCTACGAGCAGTACTTC. This codes for CASSQFDYTYEQYF.

Many counts were recorded for this clonotype. The chain has TRBV20-1 and TRBJ1-2, with D tentatively TRBD1 (6 bases). The CDR3 has 15 residues. Trimming took off 3 bases at V and 6 bases at J, with 20 bases between the two ends. CDR1 is DFQATT, CDR2 SNEGSKA, per germline (reference sequence). CDR3 loop: CSASAGVGGSHGYTF. The CDR3 DNA reads as TGCAGTGCTAGTGCGGGGGTCGGGGGCTCGCATGGCTACACCTTC.

This chain links TRBV27 with TRBJ2-7; 7 nucleotides align to TRBD1. V was clipped by 6 bases and J by 7 bases; unmatched bases: 12. The length of the CDR3 is 14 residues. Germline-derived CDR1 and CDR2 are MNHEY and SMNVEV (reference sequence). DNA for the CDR3: TGTGCCAGCAGCGGGGACAGAGTTACTATGGAGCAGTACTTC. Amino acid sequence: CASSGDRVTMEQYF.

This clonotype was seen a handful of times. The V gene is TRBV2, the J gene TRBJ2-1; 8 bases align to TRBD2. Germline CDR1 SNHLY, CDR2 FYNNEI. The CDR3 covers 16 residues. V was pared by 2 bases and J by 7 bases, with 10 bases of the junction left unmatched. CDR3: CASSERGGLVLNEQFF. CDR3 nucleotides: TGTGCCAGCAGTGAACGGGGGGGACTAGTTCTAAATGAGCAGTTCTTC.

This chain joins TRBV15 and TRBJ2-7, with 12 bases identical to TRBD2. This CDR3 comprises 14 residues. Germline V CDR1 and CDR2: LNHNV, YYDKDF (reference sequence). The J segment lost 6 bases and the V segment lost 5 bases, leaving 5 bases of the junction unmatched. For the CDR3, the DNA is TGTGCCACCAGCCCGGGACTAGCGGGCGTCGAGCAGTACTTC. This gives the protein CATSPGLAGVEQYF.

This clonotype was picked up many times. The J gene is TRBJ1-2, the V gene TRBV10-3; D is possibly TRBD1 (6 bases). Germline CDR1 reads ENHRY; CDR2 reads SYGVKD. Trimming shortened V by 4 bases and J by 4 bases, and 16 bases separated the two germline ends. This CDR3 is built from 15 residues. CDR3 in amino acids: CAISGEGVRSYGYTF. DNA of the CDR3: TGTGCCATCAGTGGTGAGGGGGTGCGCAGCTATGGCTACACCTTC.

This clonotype was seen only a few times. The chain recombines TRBV24-1 with TRBJ2-1; 7 bases agree with TRBD2. Trimming cost V 4 bases and J 5 bases; bases outside gene matches: 4. Germline CDR1 reads KGHDR; CDR2 reads SFDVKD. The CDR3 is 14 amino acids. Here the CDR3 DNA reads TGTGCCACCAGTGAGGCCGGGACTAACAATGAGCAGTTCTTC. Amino acids: CATSEAGTNNEQFF.

The chain is built from TRBV27 and TRBJ2-7; D not certain. The CDR3 covers 15 residues. V lost 2 bases and J 0 bases, leaving 11 bases between the germline ends. CDR1 MNHEY and CDR2 SMNVEV come from the germline V gene (reference sequence). The CDR3 bases are TGTGCCAGCAGTTTAGGCGTCCCAAGCTCCTACGAGCAGTACTTC. Translation: CASSLGVPSSYEQYF.

This clonotype was observed many times. The rearrangement links TRBV6-4 to TRBJ2-1, with 7 bases aligning to TRBD1. With V trimmed by 4 bases and J by 3 bases, 0 bases remained unmatched. This CDR3 region has 13 residues. The V gene's germline CDR1 is MRHNA and CDR2 SNTAGT. Here the CDR3 DNA reads TGTGCCAGCAGTGGGGACAGCTACAATGAGCAGTTCTTC. Translating it yields CASSGDSYNEQFF.

In its sample, this clonotype was seen many times. This chain joins TRBV7-9 and TRBJ2-2, with TRBD2 identical over 10 bases. The germline CDR1 and CDR2 sequences are SEHNR and FQNEAQ (reference sequence). Losses at the gene ends were 5 bases for V and 7 bases for J; bases not matched to a gene: 10. This CDR3 is 16 amino acids long. The CDR3 loop is CASSPPGTSAGGELFF. CDR3 DNA sequence: TGTGCCAGCAGCCCACCCGGGACTAGCGCTGGCGGGGAGCTGTTTTTT.

The rearrangement joins TRBV5-1 to TRBJ2-5; 7 positions agree with TRBD2. The CDR3 consists of 17 residues. V was pared by 0 bases and J by 0 bases, with 8 bases of the junction left unmatched. Germline CDR1 SGHRS, CDR2 YFSETQ. CDR3 region: CASSLAVGSGNQETQYF. DNA for the CDR3: TGCGCCAGCAGCTTGGCCGTTGGAAGCGGGAACCAAGAGACCCAGTACTTC.

The chain is built from TRBV24-1 and TRBJ2-3, with 7 bases that match TRBD2. CDR1 and CDR2 from the germline V gene are KGHDR and SFDVKD. Losses at the gene ends were 7 bases for V and 5 bases for J; bases not matched to a gene: 2. This CDR3 has 12 amino acids. CDR3 DNA sequence: TGTGCCACCAGCCCGGGAGGAGATACGCAGTATTTT. Residues: CATSPGGDTQYF.

The V gene is TRBV5-1, the J gene TRBJ2-1, with 10 positions matching TRBD1. With V trimmed by 6 bases and J by 7 bases, 10 bases remained unmatched. Per germline, CDR1 SGHRS and CDR2 YFSETQ. CDR3 length: 15 residues. CDR3 DNA sequence: TGCGCCAGCAACCGACAGGGGGCGGATTGGAATGAGCAGTTCTTC. This encodes CASNRQGADWNEQFF.

The CDR3 bases are TGCAGCAGGGAGGGGAACACTGAAGCTTTCTTT. As protein: CSREGNTEAFF. The chain has TRBV20-1 and TRBJ1-1; possibly TRBD1 for D (5 bases). This CDR3 has 11 residues. CDR1 and CDR2 from the germline V gene are DFQATT and SNEGSKA (reference sequence).

Turning to this clonotype: An end of the junction differs from the germline gene, which may be a read error. The chain couples TRBV30 to TRBJ1-2; TRBD1 matches 9 bases. CDR3 length: 13 residues. In germline, CDR1 is GTSNPN, CDR2 SVGIG (reference sequence). The CDR3 protein is CAWRTPGQGITPF. The CDR3 DNA reads as TGTGCCTGGAGGACACCGGGACAGGGTATTACCCCCTTC.

This clonotype came up a few times. V is TRBV20-1 and J is TRBJ2-3; 9 nucleotides line up with TRBD2. The CDR3 contains 15 residues. Unmatched junction bases numbered 11, after V lost 5 bases and J lost 5 bases. Germline V gives CDR1 DFQATT, CDR2 SNEGSKA (reference sequence). The CDR3 protein is CSAPPPLAGRDTQYF. CDR3 sequence (DNA): TGCAGTGCTCCCCCCCCCCTAGCGGGAAGAGATACGCAGTATTTT.

The rearrangement links TRBV20-1 to TRBJ2-1, with a tentative D call TRBD2 (5 bases). V was trimmed by 4 bases and J by 0 bases, leaving 10 bases between them. Germline-derived CDR1 and CDR2 are DFQATT and SNEGSKA (reference sequence). The CDR3 has 14 amino acids. CDR3 residues: CSAKLDLSYNEQFF. DNA for the CDR3: TGCAGTGCTAAACTAGATCTCTCCTACAATGAGCAGTTCTTC.

This chain joins TRBV5-1 and TRBJ2-1, with 12 bases that match TRBD2. V shed 1 base and J 7 bases; nucleotides not matched to a gene: 9. Germline V gives CDR1 SGHRS, CDR2 YFSETQ. The CDR3 contains 17 residues. CDR3 amino acids: CASSLRSLAGGPNEQFF. In DNA, the CDR3 is TGCGCCAGCAGCTTGAGGAGTCTAGCGGGAGGGCCGAATGAGCAGTTCTTC.

There are a few counts of this clonotype. The rearrangement joins TRBV5-1 to TRBJ1-4; no definite D call. The CDR3 runs 14 residues. The V gene lost 2 bases and the J gene lost 6 bases, with 11 bases spanning the gap. Germline V lookup: CDR1 SGHRS, CDR2 YFSETQ. This CDR3 reads CASSLQNDHEKLFF. The CDR3 coding sequence is TGCGCCAGCAGCTTACAGAACGATCATGAAAAACTGTTTTTT.

With regard to this clonotype: A much larger clone lies one base from this, so it may be a read error. The chain carries TRBV7-2 and TRBJ2-5; maybe TRBD1 (5 bases). The CDR3 contains 15 residues. V lost 3 bases, J lost 2 bases, and 13 bases lay in between. The V gene's germline CDR1 is SGHTA and CDR2 FQGNSA. CDR3 sequence: CASSFQTRVQETQYF. In nucleotides, the CDR3 is TGTGCCAGCAGCTTCCAGACCAGGGTGCAAGAGACCCAGTACTTC.

V and J are TRBV6-1 and TRBJ2-1, with no clear D. CDR3 length: 11 residues. Deletions cut 6 bases from V and 6 bases from J, with 6 bases between. CDR1 MNHNS and CDR2 SASEGT come from the germline V gene. The CDR3 nucleotides read TGTGCCAGCAGGGCCCTCAATGAGCAGTTCTTC. Protein: CASRALNEQFF.